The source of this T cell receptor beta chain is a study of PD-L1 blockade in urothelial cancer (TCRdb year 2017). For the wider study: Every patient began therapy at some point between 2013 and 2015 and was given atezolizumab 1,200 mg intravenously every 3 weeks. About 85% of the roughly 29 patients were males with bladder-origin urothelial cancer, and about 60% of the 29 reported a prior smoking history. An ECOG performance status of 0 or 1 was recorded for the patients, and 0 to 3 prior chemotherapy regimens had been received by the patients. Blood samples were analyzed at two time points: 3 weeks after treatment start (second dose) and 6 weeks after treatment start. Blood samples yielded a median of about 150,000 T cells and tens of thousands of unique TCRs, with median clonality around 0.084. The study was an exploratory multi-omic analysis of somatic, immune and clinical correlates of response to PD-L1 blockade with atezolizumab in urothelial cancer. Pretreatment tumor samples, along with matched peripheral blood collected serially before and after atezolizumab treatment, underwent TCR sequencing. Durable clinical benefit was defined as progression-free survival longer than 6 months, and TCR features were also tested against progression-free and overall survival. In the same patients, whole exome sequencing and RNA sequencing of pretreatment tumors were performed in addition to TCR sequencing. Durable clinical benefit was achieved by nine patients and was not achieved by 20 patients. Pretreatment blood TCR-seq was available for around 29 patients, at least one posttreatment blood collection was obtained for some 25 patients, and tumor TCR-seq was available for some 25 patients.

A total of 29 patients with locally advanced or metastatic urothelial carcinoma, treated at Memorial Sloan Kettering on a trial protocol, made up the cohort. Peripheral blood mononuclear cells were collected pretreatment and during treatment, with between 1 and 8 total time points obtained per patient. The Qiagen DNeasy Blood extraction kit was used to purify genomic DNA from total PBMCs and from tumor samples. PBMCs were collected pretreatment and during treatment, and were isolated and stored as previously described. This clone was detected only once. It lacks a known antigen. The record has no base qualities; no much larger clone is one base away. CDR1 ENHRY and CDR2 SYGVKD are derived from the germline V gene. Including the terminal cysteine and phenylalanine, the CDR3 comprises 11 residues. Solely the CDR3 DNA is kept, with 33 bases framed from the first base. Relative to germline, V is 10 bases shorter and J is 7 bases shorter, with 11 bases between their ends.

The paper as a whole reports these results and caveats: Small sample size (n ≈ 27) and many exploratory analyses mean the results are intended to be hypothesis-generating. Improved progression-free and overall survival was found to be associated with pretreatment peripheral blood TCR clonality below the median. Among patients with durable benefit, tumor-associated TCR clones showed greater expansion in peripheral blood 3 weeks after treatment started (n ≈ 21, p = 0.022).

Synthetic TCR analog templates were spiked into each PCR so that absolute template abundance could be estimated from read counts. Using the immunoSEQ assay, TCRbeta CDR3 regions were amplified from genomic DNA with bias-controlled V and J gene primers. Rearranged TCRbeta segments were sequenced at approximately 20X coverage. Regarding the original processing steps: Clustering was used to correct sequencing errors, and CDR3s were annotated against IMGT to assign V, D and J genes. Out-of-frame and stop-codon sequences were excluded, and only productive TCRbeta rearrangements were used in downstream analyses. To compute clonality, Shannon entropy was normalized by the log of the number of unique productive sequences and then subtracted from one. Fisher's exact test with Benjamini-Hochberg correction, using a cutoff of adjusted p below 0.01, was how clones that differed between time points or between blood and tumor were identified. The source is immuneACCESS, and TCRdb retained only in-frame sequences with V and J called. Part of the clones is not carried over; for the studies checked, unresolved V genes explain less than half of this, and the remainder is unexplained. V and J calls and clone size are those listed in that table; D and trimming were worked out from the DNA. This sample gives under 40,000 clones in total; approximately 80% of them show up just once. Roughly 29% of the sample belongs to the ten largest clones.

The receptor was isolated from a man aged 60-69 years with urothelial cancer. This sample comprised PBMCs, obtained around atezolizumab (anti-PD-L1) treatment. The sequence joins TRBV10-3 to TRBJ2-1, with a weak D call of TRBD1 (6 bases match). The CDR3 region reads CATKGVNEQFF. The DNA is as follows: TGTGCCACCAAGGGGGTAAATGAGCAGTTCTTC.